These 9 T cell receptor beta chains share one sample of origin, sequenced in a study of T cell responses to AZD1222 COVID-19 vaccine. TCRdb's table, derived via immunoSEQ multiplex PCR, lists solely in-frame clones and lacks some. The sample has about 180,000 clones, around 87% seen once; the top ten hold about 6.9%. Source: peripheral blood, taken on day 0 of AZD1222 vaccination. The receptors stem from an adult in good health.

The chain is built from TRBV4-1 and TRBJ2-6; the D gene is possibly TRBD1 (6 bases). Germline CDR1 MGHRA, CDR2 YSYEKL. The length of the CDR3 is 15 residues. Deletions cut 4 bases from V and 2 bases from J, with 9 bases between. CDR3 loop: CASSPSGAGANVLTF. Written as DNA, the CDR3 is TGCGCCAGCAGCCCGTCAGGGGCTGGGGCCAACGTCCTGACTTTC.

In DNA, the CDR3 is TGTGCCAGCAGCAGCGGACAGGGCGACACTGAAGCTTTCTTT. Translated: CASSSGQGDTEAFF. The rearrangement links TRBV5-4 to TRBJ1-1; 8 nucleotides agree with TRBD1. There are 14 residues in the CDR3. Germline CDR1 SGHNT, CDR2 YYREEE (reference sequence). The V gene end was trimmed by 4 bases and the J gene end by 3 bases; junction bases not matched to a gene: 5.

The V and J genes are TRBV28 and TRBJ1-2; no reliable D call. Trimming cost V 5 bases and J 4 bases, with 17 bases left between them. This CDR3 region has 15 residues. Looked up from germline, CDR1 is MDHEN and CDR2 is SYDVKM. The CDR3 reads CASSLTTRGGYGYTF. CDR3 nucleotides: TGTGCCAGCAGTCTAACGACACGGGGTGGCTATGGCTACACCTTC.

The CDR3 sequence: CASSVDGQGANTGELFF. CDR3 DNA sequence: TGTGCCAGCAGCGTAGACGGGCAGGGGGCGAACACCGGGGAGCTGTTTTTT. J is TRBJ2-2 and V is TRBV9; TRBD1 matches 7 bases. The CDR3 contains 17 residues. Germline CDR1 is SGDLS and CDR2 is YYNGEE. V shed 0 bases and J 0 bases; nucleotides not matched to a gene: 5.

This clone was seen only once. This chain links TRBV19 with TRBJ2-1, with a weak D call TRBD1 (5 bases). The germline CDR1 and CDR2 sequences are LNHDA and SQIVND (reference sequence). V was shortened by 5 bases and J by 7 bases, with 15 bases between the two germline ends. This CDR3 contains 14 residues. The CDR3 sequence: CASSAFFRENEQFF. CDR3 sequence (DNA): TGTGCCAGTAGTGCTTTCTTCAGGGAAAATGAGCAGTTCTTC. Using reference TRBV19 and TRBJ2-1 for the parts outside the CDR3, the full variable domain is DGGITQSPKYLFRKEGQNVTLSCEQNLNHDAMYWYRQDPGQGLRLIYYSQIVNDFQKGDIAEGYSVSREKKESFPLTVTSAQKNPTAFYLCASSAFFRENEQFFGPGTRLTVL.

The rearrangement links TRBV28 to TRBJ2-4; 9 bases are a match to TRBD1. After removal of 7 bases from V and 1 base from J, the junction contained 8 bases not matched to a gene. Germline V lookup: CDR1 MDHEN, CDR2 SYDVKM. CDR3 length: 16 amino acids. The CDR3 reads CASNVQGAAAKNIQYF. CDR3 sequence (DNA): TGTGCCAGCAACGTACAGGGGGCCGCGGCCAAAAACATTCAGTACTTC.

The chain uses TRBV24-1 and TRBJ2-1; 7 bases are shared with TRBD1. Germline V lookup: CDR1 KGHDR, CDR2 SFDVKD. This CDR3 comprises 14 residues. J gave up 3 bases and V 7 bases, and 5 bases lay outside the gene matches. In DNA form, the CDR3 reads TGTGCCACCAGCGCAGGGGGTTACTACAATGAGCAGTTCTTC. Translation: CATSAGGYYNEQFF.

V gene TRBV18 combines with J gene TRBJ2-5; TRBD2 might be the D (5 bases). Germline CDR1 reads KGHSH; CDR2 reads LQKENI. This CDR3 spans 11 amino acids. V lost 2 bases to trimming and J lost 12 bases, with 10 bases between them. The CDR3 sequence: CASSPGLGEYF. DNA of the CDR3: TGTGCCAGCTCACCAGGACTCGGGGAGTACTTC.

The chain has TRBV6-1 and TRBJ1-2; no firm D call. The CDR3 is 15 amino acids. The V and J ends lost 1 base and 4 bases respectively, with 13 bases between them. Germline V gene sequence: CDR1 MNHNS, CDR2 SASEGT. CDR3 coding DNA: TGTGCCAGCAGTGAAGTGACGGCAAGAACCTATGGCTACACCTTC. Translating gives CASSEVTARTYGYTF.